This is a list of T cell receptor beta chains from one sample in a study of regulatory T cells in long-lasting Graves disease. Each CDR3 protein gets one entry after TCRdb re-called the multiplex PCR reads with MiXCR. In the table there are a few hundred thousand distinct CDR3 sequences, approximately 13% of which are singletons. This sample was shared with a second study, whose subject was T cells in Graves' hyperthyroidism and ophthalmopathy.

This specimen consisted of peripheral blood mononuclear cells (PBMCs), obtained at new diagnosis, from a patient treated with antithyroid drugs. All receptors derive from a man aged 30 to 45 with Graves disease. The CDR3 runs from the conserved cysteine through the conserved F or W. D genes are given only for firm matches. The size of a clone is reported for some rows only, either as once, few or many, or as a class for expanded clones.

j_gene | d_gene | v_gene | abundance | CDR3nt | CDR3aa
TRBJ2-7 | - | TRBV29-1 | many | TGCAGCGCGTCAACAGAGGAGCAGTACTTC | CSASTEEQYF
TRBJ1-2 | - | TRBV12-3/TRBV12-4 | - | TGTGCCAGCAGCGACCTTGGGGGCAGTGGCTACACCTTC | CASSDLGGSGYTF
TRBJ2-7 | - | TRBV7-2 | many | TGTGCCAGCAGCGAGGGACACCTCTACGAGCAGTACTTC | CASSEGHLYEQYF
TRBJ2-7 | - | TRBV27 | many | TGTGCCAGCAGTCTAACTCGGGGTTCGACCTACGAGCAGTACTTC | CASSLTRGSTYEQYF
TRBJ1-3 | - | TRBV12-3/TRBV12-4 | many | TGTGCCAGCAGTTTGACGAGGGGGGGGGGAAACACCATATATTTT | CASSLTRGGGNTIYF
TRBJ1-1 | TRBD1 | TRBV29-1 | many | TGCAGCGGGTGGACAGGGAACACTGAAGCTTTCTTT | CSGWTGNTEAFF
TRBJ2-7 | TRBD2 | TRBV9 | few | TGTGCCAGCAGCGTAGCGGGTAGCGGGGGCTCCTACGAGCAGTACTTC | CASSVAGSGGSYEQYF
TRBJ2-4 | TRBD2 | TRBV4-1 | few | TGCGCCAGCAGCCAAGGGACTAGCGTAACCCCGGGGGCCAAAAACATTCAGTACTTC | CASSQGTSVTPGAKNIQYF
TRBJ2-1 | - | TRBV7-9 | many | TGTGCCAGCAGCCCTATTGGAGGTCAGGACAATGAGCAGTTCTTC | CASSPIGGQDNEQFF
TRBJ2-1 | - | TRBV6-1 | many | TGTGCCAGCAGTGTTTGGGGTTCTGAGCAGTTCTTC | CASSVWGSEQFF
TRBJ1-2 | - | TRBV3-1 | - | TGTGCCAGCAGCCAAGCCTCGAACCATGGCTACACCTTC | CASSQASNHGYTF
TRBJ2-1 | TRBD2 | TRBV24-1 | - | TGTGCCACCAGTGCACCAGCGGGAGGGATAAATGAGCAGTTCTTC | CATSAPAGGINEQFF
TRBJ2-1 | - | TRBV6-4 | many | TGTGCCAGCAGTGCCTCGGGGGACCGTGAGCAGTTCTTC | CASSASGDREQFF
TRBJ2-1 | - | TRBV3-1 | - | TGTGCCAGCAGCCGAGGAGCCGATGAGCAGTTCTTC | CASSRGADEQFF
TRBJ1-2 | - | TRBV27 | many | TGTGCCAGCAGTTTAGCGGGGAGTAACTATGGCTACACCTTC | CASSLAGSNYGYTF
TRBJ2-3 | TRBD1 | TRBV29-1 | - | TGCAGCGTTCAGGACAGGTCGAAAGATACGCAGTATTTT | CSVQDRSKDTQYF
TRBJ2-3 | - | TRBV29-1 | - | TGCAGCGTGGAGAGTGGGTCAGGGGGCACAGATACGCAGTATTTT | CSVESGSGGTDTQYF
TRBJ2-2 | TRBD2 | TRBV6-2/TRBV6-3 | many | TGTGCCAGCAGTTACGGGGCGGGAGGAACCGGGGAGCTGTTTTTT | CASSYGAGGTGELFF
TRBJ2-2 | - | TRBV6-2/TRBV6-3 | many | TGTGCCAGCACTCAAGGCGGGTTTTCCGGGGAGCTGTTTTTT | CASTQGGFSGELFF
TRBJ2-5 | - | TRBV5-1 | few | TGCGCCAGCAGCTTTATACGAGCCCAAGAGACCCAGTACTTC | CASSFIRAQETQYF
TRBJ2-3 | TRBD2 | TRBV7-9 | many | TGTGCCAGCAGCCCTAGCGGTTATACGCAGTATTTT | CASSPSGYTQYF
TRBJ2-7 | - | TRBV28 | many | TGTGCCAGCAGGGCAGGGTCCTACGAGCAGTACTTC | CASRAGSYEQYF
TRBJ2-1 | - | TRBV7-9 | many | TGTGCCAGCAGCTTAGTGTTCGGAGCCGGGCAGTTCTTC | CASSLVFGAGQFF
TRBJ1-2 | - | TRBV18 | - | TGTGCCAGCTCACCACCGGGTGTCGATAGATATGGCTACACCTTC | CASSPPGVDRYGYTF
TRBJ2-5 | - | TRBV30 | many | TGTGCCCTTTCCGATACGCAAGAGACCCAGTACTTC | CALSDTQETQYF
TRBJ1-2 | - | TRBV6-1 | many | TGTGCCAGCAGTCTGAGATCAAAAAATGGCTACACCTTC | CASSLRSKNGYTF
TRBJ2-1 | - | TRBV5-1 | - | TGCGCCAGCAGCTTCGGGCCCCAGGGCCTTTACAATGAGCAGTTCTTC | CASSFGPQGLYNEQFF
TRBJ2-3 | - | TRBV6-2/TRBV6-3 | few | TGTGCCAGCAGTTACTCGGGGCGGGGATGGACAGATACGCAGTATTTT | CASSYSGRGWTDTQYF
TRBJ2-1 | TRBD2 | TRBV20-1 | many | TGCAGTGCTAGTATGGGACTAGCGGGGCGGGACGACAATGAGCAGTTCTTC | CSASMGLAGRDDNEQFF